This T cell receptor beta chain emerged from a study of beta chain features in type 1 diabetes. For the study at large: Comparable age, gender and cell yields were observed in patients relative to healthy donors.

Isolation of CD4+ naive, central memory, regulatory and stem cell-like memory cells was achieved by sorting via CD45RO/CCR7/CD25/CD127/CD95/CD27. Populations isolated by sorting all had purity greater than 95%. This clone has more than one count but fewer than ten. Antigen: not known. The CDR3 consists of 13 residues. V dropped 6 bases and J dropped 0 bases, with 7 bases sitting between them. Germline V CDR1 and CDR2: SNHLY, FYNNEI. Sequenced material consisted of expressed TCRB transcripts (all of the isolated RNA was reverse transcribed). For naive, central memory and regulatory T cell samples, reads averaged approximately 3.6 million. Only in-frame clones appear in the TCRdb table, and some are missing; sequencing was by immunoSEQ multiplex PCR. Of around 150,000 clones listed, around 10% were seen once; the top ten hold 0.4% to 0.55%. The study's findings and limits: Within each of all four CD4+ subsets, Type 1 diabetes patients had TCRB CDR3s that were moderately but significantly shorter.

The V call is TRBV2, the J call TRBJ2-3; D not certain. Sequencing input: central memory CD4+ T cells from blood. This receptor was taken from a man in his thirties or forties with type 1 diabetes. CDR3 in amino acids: CASRARSTDTQYF. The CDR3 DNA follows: TGTGCCAGCAGGGCCAGGAGCACAGATACGCAGTATTTT.